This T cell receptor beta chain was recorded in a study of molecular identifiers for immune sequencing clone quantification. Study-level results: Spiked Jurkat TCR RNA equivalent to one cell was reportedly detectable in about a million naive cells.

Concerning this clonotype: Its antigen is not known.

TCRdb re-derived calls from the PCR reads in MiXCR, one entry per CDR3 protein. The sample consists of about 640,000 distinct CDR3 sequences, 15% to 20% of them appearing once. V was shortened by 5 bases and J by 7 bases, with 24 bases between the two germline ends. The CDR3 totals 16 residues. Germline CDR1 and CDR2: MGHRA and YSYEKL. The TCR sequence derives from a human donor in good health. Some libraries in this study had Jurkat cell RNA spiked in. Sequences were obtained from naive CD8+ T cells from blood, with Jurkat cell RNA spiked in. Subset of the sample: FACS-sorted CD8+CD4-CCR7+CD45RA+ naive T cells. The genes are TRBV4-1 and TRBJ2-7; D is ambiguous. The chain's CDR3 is CASSTRHSSGVDEQYF. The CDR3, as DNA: TGCGCCAGCAGCACCCGCCATAGCTCGGGTGTTGATGAGCAGTACTTC.